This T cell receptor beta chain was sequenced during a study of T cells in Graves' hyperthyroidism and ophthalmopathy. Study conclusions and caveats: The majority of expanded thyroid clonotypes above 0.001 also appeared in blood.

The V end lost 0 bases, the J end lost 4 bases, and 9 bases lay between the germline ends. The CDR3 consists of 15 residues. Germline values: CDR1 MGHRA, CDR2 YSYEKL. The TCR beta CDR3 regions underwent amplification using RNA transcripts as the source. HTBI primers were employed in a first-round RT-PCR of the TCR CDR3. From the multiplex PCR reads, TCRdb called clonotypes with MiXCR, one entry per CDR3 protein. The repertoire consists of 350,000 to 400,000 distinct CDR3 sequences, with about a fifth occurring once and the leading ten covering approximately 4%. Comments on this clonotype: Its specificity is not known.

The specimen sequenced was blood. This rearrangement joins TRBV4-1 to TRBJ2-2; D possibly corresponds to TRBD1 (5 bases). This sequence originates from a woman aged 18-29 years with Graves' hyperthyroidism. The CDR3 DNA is TGCGCCAGCAGCCAAGACGGCAGGGCCACCGGGGAGCTGTTTTTT. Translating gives CASSQDGRATGELFF.